These 9 T cell receptor beta chains were all obtained from the same sample, sequenced in a study of long-term antiretroviral therapy in people with HIV (dated 2022 in TCRdb). The immunoSEQ hsTCRB v3.0 assay was used at survey level resolution to sequence the TRB variable region. TCRdb limited this immuneACCESS table to in-frame rearrangements with V and J called. A share of clones is missing; checked studies link under half to unresolved V genes, and the rest is unexplained. The sample profile shows around 26,000 clones; roughly 79% of them were found once. Approximately 11% of the sample comes from the top ten. The material was unsorted PBMCs, obtained 1.1 years before starting antiretroviral therapy. These receptors were obtained from a woman aged 40 to 50 with HIV.

The chain recombines TRBV7-2 with TRBJ2-3, with D possibly TRBD1 on 6 matching bases. CDR1 is SGHTA, CDR2 FQGNSA, per germline. V lost 2 bases and J lost 4, with 16 bases in between. The CDR3 length is 16 residues. This CDR3 is CASSLRSRGSADTQYF. Here the CDR3 DNA reads TGTGCCAGCAGCTTAAGATCTAGGGGGAGTGCAGATACGCAGTATTTT.

The chain is built from TRBV29-1 and TRBJ2-3, with D perhaps given as TRBD1 or TRBD2 (6 bases each). Looked up from germline, CDR1 is SQVTM and CDR2 is ANQGSEA. The CDR3 sequence is 16 residues long. V was trimmed by 7 bases and J by 2 bases, leaving 22 bases between them. The CDR3 DNA follows: TGCAGCGCTGGGGGCCAAACTAGCCGCACCACAGATACGCAGTATTTT. Its protein is CSAGGQTSRTTDTQYF.

V and J are TRBV7-9 and TRBJ2-3; D is unresolved. The CDR3 spans 15 residues. The ends were cut back, 2 bases at V and 6 bases at J, with 15 bases in the middle. Germline CDR1 is SEHNR and CDR2 is FQNEAQ (reference sequence). The CDR3 protein is CASSLSAGLTDTQYF. The CDR3 DNA is TGTGCCAGCAGCTTAAGTGCCGGGCTAACCGATACGCAGTATTTT.

V usage is TRBV6-1 and J usage is TRBJ1-2, with D maybe TRBD1 (5 bases). V shed 3 bases and J shed 7 bases, with 21 bases lying between them. The CDR3 spans 16 residues. CDR1 and CDR2 from the germline V gene are MNHNS and SASEGT. The CDR3 DNA sequence: TGTGCCAGCAGTGATTTAATTAGTAGGCAGGGAGGTGGCTACACCTTC. It yields the protein CASSDLISRQGGGYTF.

The chain employs TRBV7-2 and TRBJ2-5; 12 positions match TRBD1. V lost 4 bases and J lost 6; bases outside the gene matches: 12. This CDR3 has 17 amino acids. The germline gives CDR1 SGHTA, CDR2 FQGNSA. In DNA form, the CDR3 reads TGTGCCAGCAGCTCCGGGACAGGGGGCCTCGGGGGACAGACCCAGTACTTC. Its translation: CASSSGTGGLGGQTQYF.

The J gene is TRBJ2-3, the V gene TRBV18; D remains ambiguous. Germline CDR1 reads KGHSH; CDR2 reads LQKENI. The CDR3 consists of 13 residues. Between the trimmed V and J ends, which lost 4 bases and 4 bases, there was a span of 9 bases. Here the CDR3 DNA reads TGTGCCAGCTCACTTTTTCGCGCAGATACGCAGTATTTT. It is translated as CASSLFRADTQYF.

A few counts support this clone. V and J are TRBV5-1 and TRBJ2-7; possible D gene TRBD2, 5 bases. Germline CDR1 reads SGHRS; CDR2 reads YFSETQ. V lost 4 bases, J lost 5 bases, and 13 bases lay in between. CDR3 length equals 13 residues. The CDR3 is CASSPEDWDEQYF. The CDR3 DNA sequence: TGCGCCAGCAGCCCTGAGGACTGGGACGAGCAGTACTTC.

This chain uses TRBV6-5 with TRBJ1-4; D gene ambiguous. Germline V gene lookup returns CDR1 MNHEY and CDR2 SVGAGI. The V gene lost 6 bases and the J gene lost 7 bases, with 15 bases spanning the gap. The length of the CDR3 is 14 residues. The CDR3 region is CASRRGGGGEKLFF. CDR3 bases: TGTGCCAGCAGACGCGGCGGCGGCGGTGAAAAACTGTTTTTT.

The chain couples TRBV29-1 to TRBJ2-3; 11 nucleotides match TRBD2. Germline V gives CDR1 SQVTM, CDR2 ANQGSEA. The CDR3 is 14 residues long. V shed 6 bases and J 5 bases; nucleotides not matched to a gene: 7. The CDR3: CSVVLAGEGDTQYF. CDR3 coding DNA: TGCAGCGTCGTACTAGCGGGAGAAGGAGATACGCAGTATTTT.